The source of this TCR beta chain is a study of cytomegalovirus exposure and HLA in healthy donors. The PCR was carried out with 60 Vbeta primers and 13 Jbeta primers. The table came from immunoSEQ multiplex PCR; TCRdb's copy has only in-frame clones and leaves some out. The sample consists of about 140,000 clones, 75% to 80% of them appearing once. The CDR3 length is 15 residues. Germline lookup yields CDR1 MNHNS and CDR2 SASEGT. With 2 bases removed from V and 4 bases from J, the gap between germline ends came to 11 bases. Specimen: PBMCs. The chain carries TRBV6-1 and TRBJ2-2, with D possibly matching TRBD1 (5 bases). The clonotype was recovered from a woman aged 50 to 65 in good health and CMV-seronegative. The CDR3 protein is CASSEKVRGTGELFF. The CDR3 DNA follows: TGTGCCAGCAGTGAAAAGGTTAGGGGCACCGGGGAGCTGTTTTTT.